The table lists the clone carrying this T cell receptor beta chain with many counts. Researchers amplified the TCR beta CDR3 regions from RNA transcripts. First-round RT-PCR targeting the TCR CDR3 was performed with the HTBI primer set. Each CDR3 protein is one row after TCRdb ran MiXCR on the multiplex PCR reads. The table has about 420,000 distinct CDR3 sequences, 12% to 15% seen once. The length of the CDR3 is 13 residues. V was cut by 1 base and J by 7 bases, with 7 bases left in between. The germline V gene encodes CDR1 LGHDT and CDR2 YNNKEL (reference sequence). The PBMCs studied were ones that came from around 10 ml fresh peripheral blood. This sample was taken from a study of T cells in Graves' hyperthyroidism and ophthalmopathy.

The sample consisted of blood. This TCR was sampled from a woman under 30 with Graves' hyperthyroidism. The chain couples TRBV3-1 to TRBJ2-2; unclear D gene. CDR3 sequence reads: CASSQGVDGELFF. Written as DNA, the CDR3 is TGTGCCAGCAGCCAAGGGGTGGACGGGGAGCTGTTTTTT.